Each of the 25 T cell receptor beta chains below was sequenced from the same sample in a study of blood T cell repertoires in COVID-19. Measured with immunoSEQ multiplex PCR; TCRdb has only the in-frame clones, and not every one. The sample contains approximately 100,000 clones, more than 75% of which appear only once. Specimen: peripheral blood. The receptors stem from a human donor in a cohort sampled during active COVID-19.

In DNA form, the CDR3 reads TGCGCCAGCAGCCAAGAAATAGGGGGACCAGGGGGCTATGGCTACACCTTC. Translating it yields CASSQEIGGPGGYGYTF. The chain employs TRBV4-1 and TRBJ1-2; 7 nucleotides align to TRBD1. Germline V lookup: CDR1 MGHRA, CDR2 YSYEKL. The CDR3 sequence is 17 residues long. V shed 0 bases and J 4 bases; nucleotides not matched to a gene: 11.

This chain links TRBV9 with TRBJ2-3, with 8 bases that match TRBD2. CDR3 length equals 15 residues. Germline-derived CDR1 and CDR2 are SGDLS and YYNGEE. J gave up 6 bases and V 1 base, and 7 bases lay outside the gene matches. The CDR3 DNA sequence: TGTGCCAGCAGCGTACGGGGGGGCCTTGTTGATACGCAGTATTTT. This translates into CASSVRGGLVDTQYF.

CDR3 bases: TGTGCCAGCAGTGAGGGACAGCGTGTTACAGATACGCAGTATTTT. This codes for CASSEGQRVTDTQYF. This chain connects TRBV2 to TRBJ2-3, with TRBD1 matching over 7 bases. After removal of 3 bases from V and 3 bases from J, the junction contained 6 bases not matched to a gene. The germline CDR1 and CDR2 sequences are SNHLY and FYNNEI. The CDR3 loop spans 15 amino acids.

J is TRBJ2-3 and V is TRBV9; no clear D. Looked up from germline, CDR1 is SGDLS and CDR2 is YYNGEE. Trimming took 0 bases from V and 4 from J, leaving 9 bases between them. This CDR3 has 14 residues. CDR3 nucleotides: TGTGCCAGCAGCGTAGGGGTAGACTCAGATACGCAGTATTTT. Amino acid sequence: CASSVGVDSDTQYF.

The CDR3 reads CAWSLQGASGNTIYF. The CDR3 DNA reads TGTGCCTGGAGCCTACAGGGGGCAAGTGGAAACACCATATATTTT. The chain joins TRBV30 to TRBJ1-3; 9 bases map to TRBD1. The junction had 6 bases not matched to a gene; V was cut back by 3 bases and J by 3 bases. CDR3 length: 15 amino acids. Germline V gives CDR1 GTSNPN, CDR2 SVGIG (reference sequence).

The chain joins TRBV5-1 to TRBJ1-1; D might be TRBD1 (6 bases). Germline lookup yields CDR1 SGHRS and CDR2 YFSETQ. This CDR3 has 14 amino acids. Trimming removed 1 base at V and 4 bases at J, with 11 bases between. The CDR3 reads CASSLSGGPTEAFF. The CDR3 DNA follows: TGCGCCAGCAGCTTGTCGGGGGGGCCCACTGAAGCTTTCTTT.

V gene TRBV6-5 combines with J gene TRBJ2-5; tentatively, D is TRBD2 (5 bases). V was shortened by 0 bases and J by 4 bases, with 12 bases between the two germline ends. CDR1 is MNHEY and CDR2 is SVGAGI in the germline V gene. This CDR3 contains 15 residues. The CDR3 sequence is CASSYSDVEGETQYF. The CDR3 bases are TGTGCCAGCAGTTACTCAGATGTTGAGGGAGAGACCCAGTACTTC.

The V call is TRBV6-5, the J call TRBJ1-1; D gene uncertain. The CDR3 totals 11 residues. Per germline, CDR1 MNHEY and CDR2 SVGAGI. V gave up 2 bases and J gave up 6 bases, with 4 bases separating them. The CDR3 nucleotides are TGTGCCAGCAGTTACGGGCCTGAAGCTTTCTTT. Translation: CASSYGPEAFF.

This chain connects TRBV10-3 to TRBJ1-1; D not certain. This CDR3 is built from 15 residues. Germline assignment: CDR1 ENHRY and CDR2 SYGVKD. V lost 4 bases to trimming and J lost 5 bases, with 17 bases between them. Here the CDR3 DNA reads TGTGCCATCAGTGTAGGAGGGAATGGTCAGACTGAAGCTTTCTTT. Amino acids: CAISVGGNGQTEAFF.

This chain joins TRBV7-2 and TRBJ2-1; 7 bases agree with TRBD2. CDR1 and CDR2 from the germline V gene are SGHTA and FQGNSA. This CDR3 comprises 13 residues. Trimming at V came to 3 bases and at J to 6 bases, leaving 2 bases not matched to a gene. CDR3 coding DNA: TGTGCCAGCAGCTTTGGGAGGGGCAATGAGCAGTTCTTC. Residues: CASSFGRGNEQFF.

The rearrangement links TRBV6-5 to TRBJ1-2, with D possibly being TRBD1 (5 bases). The CDR3 contains 12 residues. V was clipped by 6 bases and J by 4 bases, with 9 bases between them. Per the germline V gene, CDR1 is MNHEY and CDR2 is SVGAGI. In nucleotides, the CDR3 is TGTGCCAGCAGCAGGGCGGCCTATGGCTACACCTTC. It encodes CASSRAAYGYTF.

V gene TRBV18 combines with J gene TRBJ1-1, with TRBD1 identical over 9 bases. Germline CDR1 reads KGHSH; CDR2 reads LQKENI. The V gene end was trimmed by 3 bases and the J gene end by 6 bases; junction bases not matched to a gene: 2. The CDR3 is 13 residues long. CDR3 sequence: CASSPGTGPEAFF. CDR3 bases: TGTGCCAGCTCACCTGGGACAGGGCCTGAAGCTTTCTTT.

The V and J genes are TRBV5-6 and TRBJ2-7, with 11 bases matching TRBD1. CDR1 and CDR2 (germline): SGHDT, YYEEEE. The CDR3 covers 15 residues. The junction had 6 bases not matched to a gene; V was cut back by 3 bases and J by 4 bases. CDR3 loop: CASSSRDRGFYEQYF. The CDR3 DNA reads as TGTGCCAGCAGCTCGCGGGACAGGGGGTTTTACGAGCAGTACTTC.

CDR3: CASSRQGGIYGYTF. CDR3 in DNA: TGTGCCAGCAGCCGACAGGGCGGCATCTATGGCTACACCTTC. The chain uses TRBV6-6 and TRBJ1-2; TRBD1 agrees at 7 bases. The V gene's germline CDR1 is MNHNY and CDR2 SVGAGI (reference sequence). J lost 4 bases, V lost 6 bases, and 8 bases had no gene match. There are 14 residues in the CDR3.

The rearrangement joins TRBV2 to TRBJ1-5, with 8 bases lining up with TRBD1. The CDR3 is 15 amino acids. Germline CDR1 is SNHLY and CDR2 is FYNNEI. Trimming at V came to 6 bases and at J to 4 bases, leaving 8 bases not matched to a gene. This chain's CDR3 is CASRPKQGGNQPQHF. The DNA for the CDR3 is TGTGCCAGCAGGCCTAAACAGGGGGGTAATCAGCCCCAGCATTTT.

V usage is TRBV2 and J usage is TRBJ2-5, with D perhaps matching TRBD2 (7 bases). CDR1 and CDR2 (germline): SNHLY, FYNNEI. Trimming left V 2 bases short and J 0 bases short, with 16 bases between. CDR3 length equals 17 residues. Here the CDR3 reads CASSEHVAGADQETQYF. The CDR3 DNA reads TGTGCCAGCAGTGAACATGTGGCGGGGGCGGACCAAGAGACCCAGTACTTC.

The chain combines TRBV5-6 with TRBJ2-7, with a tentative D call TRBD2 (6 bases). The CDR3 is 16 residues long. V was trimmed by 4 bases and J by 5 bases, leaving 22 bases between them. Germline-derived CDR1 and CDR2 are SGHDT and YYEEEE. The CDR3, as DNA: TGTGCCAGCAGCAAGCCCGGGGCCGGCGGGGATGACGAGCAGTACTTC. Its translation is CASSKPGAGGDDEQYF.

This clone occurred once. The CDR3 here is CASSEKGTGTQPQHF. The CDR3 DNA reads as TGTGCCAGCAGTGAAAAAGGGACAGGGACTCAGCCCCAGCATTTT. The chain recombines TRBV6-1 with TRBJ1-5; 9 bases are shared with TRBD1. Germline-derived CDR1 and CDR2 are MNHNS and SASEGT. Germline trimming cut 2 bases from V and 6 bases from J; bases unmatched to any gene: 5. The CDR3 length is 15 residues.

With regard to this clone: The same CDR3 arises from other DNA sequences in this sample as well. V and J are TRBV5-1 and TRBJ1-5; 10 nucleotides align to TRBD1. The CDR3 length is 16 residues. Germline V gene data show CDR1 as SGHRS and CDR2 as YFSETQ. The trim removed 4 bases at V and 1 base at J, leaving 5 bases unmatched. The chain's CDR3 is CASSPGTGVSNQPQHF. The CDR3 bases are TGCGCCAGCAGCCCGGGGACAGGGGTCAGCAATCAGCCCCAGCATTTT.

J is TRBJ2-4 and V is TRBV28; 8 bases map to TRBD1. CDR3 size: 13 residues. Trimming took 6 bases from V and 8 from J; bases not matched to a gene: 6. The germline V gene encodes CDR1 MDHEN and CDR2 SYDVKM. CDR3 amino acids: CASRLGTGDIQYF. In DNA, the CDR3 is TGTGCCAGCAGACTCGGGACAGGTGACATTCAGTACTTC.

The chain has TRBV12-5 and TRBJ1-3; possibly TRBD1 for D (6 bases). V lost 5 bases to trimming and J lost 2 bases, with 16 bases between them. The CDR3 contains 16 residues. Germline CDR1 LGHNT, CDR2 FRNRAP. Written as DNA, the CDR3 is TGTGCTAGTGGTCCCCCCCCAGACAGGACTGGAAACACCATATATTTT. Amino acid sequence: CASGPPPDRTGNTIYF. Full variable domain (outside the CDR3, taken from reference TRBV12-5 and TRBJ1-3): DARVTQTPRHKVTEMGQEVTMRCQPILGHNTVFWYRQTMMQGLELLAYFRNRAPLDDSGMPKDRFSAEMPDATLATLKIQPSEPRDSAVYFCASGPPPDRTGNTIYFGEGSWLTVV.

The CDR3: CASRLAGNNEQFF. The CDR3 nucleotides read TGTGCCAGCAGACTAGCGGGGAACAATGAGCAGTTCTTC. The chain has TRBV6-5 and TRBJ2-1; 10 bases are shared with TRBD2. V gave up 6 bases and J gave up 5 bases; unmatched junction bases: 1. The CDR3 consists of 13 residues. Germline V gene lookup returns CDR1 MNHEY and CDR2 SVGAGI.

V gene TRBV2 combines with J gene TRBJ2-5, with 8 bases fitting TRBD2. The CDR3 spans 13 residues. The germline CDR1 and CDR2 sequences are SNHLY and FYNNEI. Unmatched junction bases numbered 5, after V lost 6 bases and J lost 5 bases. The CDR3 nucleotides read TGTGCCAGCAGCCGGGGGGGGACGGAGACCCAGTACTTC. Translating gives CASSRGGTETQYF. Full variable domain (outside the CDR3, taken from reference TRBV2 and TRBJ2-5): EPEVTQTPSHQVTQMGQEVILRCVPISNHLYFYWYRQILGQKVEFLVSFYNNEISEKSEIFDDQFSVERPDGSNFTLKIRSTKLEDSAMYFCASSRGGTETQYFGPGTRLLVL.

The chain combines TRBV7-9 with TRBJ1-1; no definite D call. The CDR3 runs 13 residues. The germline V gene has CDR1 SEHNR and CDR2 FQNEAQ (reference sequence). Trimming cost V 5 bases and J 0 bases, with 7 bases left between them. The CDR3 here is CASSPYMNTEAFF. The CDR3 nucleotides read TGTGCCAGCAGCCCTTACATGAACACTGAAGCTTTCTTT.

The gene calls are TRBV27 and TRBJ1-6; TRBD1 might be the D (5 bases). Germline V gene sequence: CDR1 MNHEY, CDR2 SMNVEV (reference sequence). The V end was cut by 2 bases, the J end by 9 bases, with 14 bases between. The CDR3 covers 15 residues. CDR3 coding DNA: TGTGCCAGCAGTTTAAAGGGGCAGGGAAGTTCACCCCTCCACTTT. Its translation: CASSLKGQGSSPLHF.